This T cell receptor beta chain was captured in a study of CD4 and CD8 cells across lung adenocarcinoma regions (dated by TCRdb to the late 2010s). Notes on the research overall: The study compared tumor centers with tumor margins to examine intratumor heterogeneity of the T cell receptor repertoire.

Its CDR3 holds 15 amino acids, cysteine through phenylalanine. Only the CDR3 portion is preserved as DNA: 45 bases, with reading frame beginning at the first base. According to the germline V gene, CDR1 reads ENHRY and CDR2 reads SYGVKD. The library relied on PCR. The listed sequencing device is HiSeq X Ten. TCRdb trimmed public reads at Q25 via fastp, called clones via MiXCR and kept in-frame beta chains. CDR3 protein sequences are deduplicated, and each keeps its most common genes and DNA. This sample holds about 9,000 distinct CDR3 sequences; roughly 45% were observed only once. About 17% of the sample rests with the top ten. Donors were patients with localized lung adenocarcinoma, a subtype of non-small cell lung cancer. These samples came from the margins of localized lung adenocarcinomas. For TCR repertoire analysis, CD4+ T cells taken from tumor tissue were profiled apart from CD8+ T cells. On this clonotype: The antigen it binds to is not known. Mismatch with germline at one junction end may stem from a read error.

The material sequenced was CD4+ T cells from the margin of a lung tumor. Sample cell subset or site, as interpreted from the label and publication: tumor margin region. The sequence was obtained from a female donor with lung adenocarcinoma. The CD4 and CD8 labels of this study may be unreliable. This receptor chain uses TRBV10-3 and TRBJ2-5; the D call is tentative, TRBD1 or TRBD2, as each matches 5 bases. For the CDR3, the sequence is CATSDRGGYKDTQYF. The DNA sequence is TGTGCCACGAGTGACCGGGGCGGATACAAAGATACCCAGTACTTC.